The 24 T cell receptor beta chains in this list originate from one sample, sequenced in a study of blood T cell repertoires in COVID-19. The protocol was immunoSEQ multiplex PCR, while the TCRdb copy is restricted to in-frame clones and leaves out a portion. The table lists fewer than 400,000 clones, roughly 90% of them singletons, with approximately 5.5% in the top ten. Specimen: PBMCs or T cells enriched from blood (not recorded which). The source of these receptors is a man between 60 and 75 years old who had recovered from COVID-19.

This chain uses TRBV13 with TRBJ1-2; D remains ambiguous. The germline V gene has CDR1 PRHDT and CDR2 FYEKMQ (reference sequence). The CDR3 is made up of 15 amino acids. Trimming removed 5 bases at V and 0 bases at J, with 13 bases between. The CDR3 protein is CASSAYGRANYGYTF. The CDR3 nucleotides are TGTGCCAGCAGCGCTTATGGGAGAGCTAACTATGGCTACACCTTC. The full variable domain, in which reference TRBV13 and TRBJ1-2 provide the parts outside the CDR3, is AAGVIQSPRHLIKEKRETATLKCYPIPRHDTVYWYQQGPGQDPQFLISFYEKMQSDKGSIPDRFSAQQFSDYHSELNMSSLELGDSALYFCASSAYGRANYGYTFGSGTRLTVV.

The V call is TRBV9, the J call TRBJ2-1; TRBD2 aligns across 9 bases. Germline V gene sequence: CDR1 SGDLS, CDR2 YYNGEE. J lost 6 bases, V lost 9 bases, and 7 bases had no gene match. The CDR3 extends over 13 amino acids. The CDR3 sequence: CATSSGRTNEQFF. The CDR3 DNA reads TGTGCCACTTCGAGCGGGAGGACCAATGAGCAGTTCTTC.

CDR3 in amino acids: CASSPTGIAKNIQYF. DNA of the CDR3: TGTGCCAGCTCACCAACAGGTATAGCCAAAAACATTCAGTACTTC. The chain is built from TRBV18 and TRBJ2-4; a weak D match, TRBD1 (5 bases). CDR1 and CDR2 (germline): KGHSH, LQKENI. The CDR3 has 15 residues. Between the trimmed V and J ends, which lost 2 bases and 0 bases, there was a span of 8 bases.

The CDR3 sequence: CASSLALADYYEQYF. In DNA form, the CDR3 reads TGTGCCAGCAGCTTAGCGCTAGCGGACTACTACGAGCAGTACTTC. V usage is TRBV11-2 and J usage is TRBJ2-7, with TRBD2 matching over 7 bases. CDR1 SGHAT and CDR2 FQNNGV come from the germline V gene. V gave up 1 base and J gave up 3 bases; unmatched junction bases: 6. This CDR3 region has 15 residues. The entire variable domain, with the rest obtained from reference TRBV11-2 and TRBJ2-7, is as follows: EAGVAQSPRYKIIEKRQSVAFWCNPISGHATLYWYQQILGQGPKLLIQFQNNGVVDDSQLPKDRFSAERLKGVDSTLKIQPAKLEDSAVYLCASSLALADYYEQYFGPGTRLTVT.

This clone occurred once. The V and J genes are TRBV30 and TRBJ2-1; 7 positions agree with TRBD2. In germline, CDR1 is GTSNPN, CDR2 SVGIG (reference sequence). The CDR3 has 15 amino acids. The V segment lost 2 bases and the J segment 7 bases; nucleotides outside the gene matches: 11. The CDR3 nucleotides read TGTGCCTGGAGTCGTGGGGGAGGGCCCCAAAATGAGCAGTTCTTC. Its translation is CAWSRGGGPQNEQFF.

The V gene is TRBV12-3 or TRBV12-4, the J gene TRBJ1-2, with TRBD1 identical over 7 bases. This CDR3 comprises 13 residues. After removal of 4 bases from V and 6 bases from J, the junction contained 5 bases not matched to a gene. The CDR3 sequence is CASSSQGLHGYTF. The CDR3 nucleotides are TGTGCCAGCAGTTCACAGGGGCTCCATGGCTACACCTTC.

The gene calls are TRBV3-1 (or the pseudogene TRBV3-2) and TRBJ2-1, with TRBD2 matching 7 bases. Germline CDR1 is LGHDT and CDR2 is YNNKEL (reference sequence). This CDR3 contains 11 residues. J was trimmed by 15 bases and V by 6 bases; bases with no gene match: 8. The CDR3 spells CASRTAGEAFF. The DNA of the CDR3 is TGTGCCAGCAGGACGGCGGGAGAGGCGTTCTTC.

This sequence joins TRBV9 and TRBJ2-7; 8 bases match TRBD1. The CDR3 extends over 19 amino acids. CDR1 is SGDLS and CDR2 is YYNGEE in the germline V gene. The junction had 18 bases not matched to a gene; V was cut back by 4 bases and J by 0 bases. CDR3 protein: CASSPRQGQLAGNSYEQYF. CDR3 nucleotide sequence: TGTGCCAGCAGCCCTCGACAGGGGCAATTGGCGGGGAACTCCTACGAGCAGTACTTC.

V and J are TRBV2 and TRBJ1-6, with 8 positions matching TRBD1. V gave up 6 bases and J gave up 7 bases; unmatched junction bases: 8. CDR3 length: 15 amino acids. Germline-derived CDR1 and CDR2 are SNHLY and FYNNEI. The DNA of the CDR3 is TGTGCCAGCAGCCGAATGGACAGGGACAATTCACCCCTCCACTTT. It translates to CASSRMDRDNSPLHF. Looking up the rest from reference TRBV2 and TRBJ1-6 gives the full variable domain: EPEVTQTPSHQVTQMGQEVILRCVPISNHLYFYWYRQILGQKVEFLVSFYNNEISEKSEIFDDQFSVERPDGSNFTLKIRSTKLEDSAMYFCASSRMDRDNSPLHFGNGTRLTVT.

The chain recombines TRBV4-2 with TRBJ2-4, with 8 positions matching TRBD2. From germline, CDR1 is LGHNA and CDR2 YNFKEQ. This CDR3 contains 16 residues. Trimming at V came to 4 bases and at J to 6 bases, leaving 11 bases not matched to a gene. The CDR3 loop is CASSLGIREGVNIQYF. In DNA form, the CDR3 reads TGTGCCAGCAGCCTAGGGATCCGGGAGGGCGTAAACATTCAGTACTTC.

This CDR3 is CASSLDILNTEAFF. The CDR3 DNA reads as TGTGCCAGCAGCCTGGACATATTGAACACTGAAGCTTTCTTT. V is TRBV9 and J is TRBJ1-1, with a possible D match to TRBD1 (5 bases). V shed 4 bases and J shed 0 bases, with 10 bases lying between them. The CDR3 covers 14 residues. Germline-derived CDR1 and CDR2 are SGDLS and YYNGEE.

This chain uses TRBV15 with TRBJ1-3, with 7 bases lining up with TRBD1. Trimming removed 5 bases from V and 7 bases from J; junction bases left unmatched: 11. This CDR3 region has 15 residues. Germline V gives CDR1 LNHNV, CDR2 YYDKDF (reference sequence). CDR3 loop: CATSPRTGPRNTIYF. The CDR3 region has the DNA TGTGCCACCAGCCCCCGGACAGGCCCGAGGAACACCATATATTTT.

This clone appeared a single time. This rearrangement joins TRBV18 to TRBJ2-3, with 8 bases fitting TRBD1. This CDR3 is 14 amino acids long. Unmatched junction bases numbered 0, after V lost 3 bases and J lost 1 base. The V gene's germline CDR1 is KGHSH and CDR2 LQKENI. For the CDR3, the DNA is TGTGCCAGCTCACCGGGACAGGGCACAGATACGCAGTATTTT. This gives the protein CASSPGQGTDTQYF. Together with reference TRBV18 and TRBJ2-3, the CDR3 gives the full variable domain: NAGVMQNPRHLVRRRGQEARLRCSPMKGHSHVYWYRQLPEEGLKFMVYLQKENIIDESGMPKERFSAEFPKEGPSILRIQQVVRGDSAAYFCASSPGQGTDTQYFGPGTRLTVL.

The chain joins TRBV10-1 to TRBJ2-5; no clear D gene. The CDR3 length is 13 residues. V shed 5 bases and J shed 5 bases, with 12 bases lying between them. Germline V gene data show CDR1 as WNHNN and CDR2 as SYGVQD (reference sequence). The CDR3, as DNA: TGCGCCAGCAGTCGTAACGCCAGGGAGACCCAGTACTTC. It yields the protein CASSRNARETQYF.

The CDR3 loop is CASWDRSNEKLFF. The CDR3 DNA reads TGTGCCAGTTGGGACAGAAGTAATGAAAAACTGTTTTTT. The V call is TRBV19, the J call TRBJ1-4; TRBD1 aligns across 7 bases. CDR3 size: 13 residues. V shed 8 bases, J shed 4 bases, and the junction held 4 bases outside the gene matches. CDR1 is LNHDA and CDR2 is SQIVND in the germline V gene (reference sequence).

This rearrangement joins TRBV29-1 to TRBJ2-1, with TRBD2 matching over 13 bases. This CDR3 has 15 residues. The germline V gene has CDR1 SQVTM and CDR2 ANQGSEA. Unmatched junction bases numbered 8, after V lost 8 bases and J lost 4 bases. In nucleotides, the CDR3 is TGCAGCCCTATTGGACTAGCGGGGGATTACAATGAGCAGTTCTTC. Its protein product is CSPIGLAGDYNEQFF.

The chain combines TRBV11-2 with TRBJ2-5; TRBD1 is a possible D gene (6 bases). The CDR3 runs 15 residues. V lost 0 bases, J lost 4 bases, and 12 bases lay in between. CDR1 is SGHAT and CDR2 is FQNNGV in the germline V gene. CDR3 region: CASSLDIQGRETQYF. The CDR3 DNA is TGTGCCAGCAGCTTAGATATCCAGGGGCGAGAGACCCAGTACTTC.

This clone occurred a few times. The genes are TRBV7-9 and TRBJ1-2, with D unclear. The CDR3 extends over 14 amino acids. The germline gives CDR1 SEHNR, CDR2 FQNEAQ (reference sequence). V was clipped by 4 bases and J by 0 bases, with 9 bases between them. CDR3 loop: CASSSAGTNYGYTF. The CDR3 nucleotides read TGTGCCAGCAGCTCCGCGGGAACTAACTATGGCTACACCTTC.

The chain couples TRBV7-2 to TRBJ2-5, with 7 positions matching TRBD2. The CDR3 has 15 residues. With V trimmed by 3 bases and J by 5 bases, 9 bases remained unmatched. The germline CDR1 and CDR2 sequences are SGHTA and FQGNSA. CDR3 nucleotide sequence: TGTGCCAGCAGCTTCCAGCGGGGTGGGGCGGAGACCCAGTACTTC. Translated, it gives CASSFQRGGAETQYF. The variable domain in full, with the rest retrieved from reference TRBV7-2 and TRBJ2-5, is GAGVSQSPSNKVTEKGKDVELRCDPISGHTALYWYRQSLGQGLEFLIYFQGNSAPDKSGLPSDRFSAERTGGSVSTLTIQRTQQEDSAVYLCASSFQRGGAETQYFGPGTRLLVL.

This clone was observed once. This chain joins TRBV28 and TRBJ1-3, with TRBD1 matching over 9 bases. The CDR3 has 18 amino acids. Germline V gene sequence: CDR1 MDHEN, CDR2 SYDVKM. Unmatched junction bases numbered 13, after V lost 5 bases and J lost 2 bases. The CDR3, as DNA: TGTGCCAGCAGTGTAAGAGGTGTTACAGGGGGCCCTGGAAACACCATATATTTT. This gives the protein CASSVRGVTGGPGNTIYF.

V gene TRBV10-3 combines with J gene TRBJ2-7, with D possibly TRBD1 on 6 matching bases. Per the germline V gene, CDR1 is ENHRY and CDR2 is SYGVKD. The CDR3 length is 17 residues. V dropped 4 bases and J dropped 0 bases, with 19 bases sitting between them. CDR3 residues: CAISVWGRGQSSYEQYF. CDR3 coding DNA: TGTGCCATCAGTGTATGGGGCAGGGGCCAGAGCTCCTACGAGCAGTACTTC.

J is TRBJ1-5 and V is TRBV27; no reliable D call. CDR3 length: 13 residues. Trimming cost V 6 bases and J 5 bases, with 11 bases left between them. Per the germline V gene, CDR1 is MNHEY and CDR2 is SMNVEV (reference sequence). The CDR3 region has the DNA TGTGCCAGCAGCCAAAATACATATCAGCCCCAGCATTTT. It specifies CASSQNTYQPQHF.

J is TRBJ2-7 and V is TRBV5-5, with 7 bases fitting TRBD2. In germline, CDR1 is SGHKS, CDR2 YYEKEE (reference sequence). V shed 4 bases, J shed 6 bases, and the junction held 13 bases outside the gene matches. This CDR3 is 15 amino acids long. CDR3 sequence (DNA): TGTGCCAGCAGCAAAAACCGGGACTACCGATCCGAGCAGTACTTC. This sequence encodes CASSKNRDYRSEQYF. Full variable domain (missing parts from reference TRBV5-5 and TRBJ2-7): DAGVTQSPTHLIKTRGQQVTLRCSPISGHKSVSWYQQVLGQGPQFIFQYYEKEERGRGNFPDRFSARQFPNYSSELNVNALLLGDSALYLCASSKNRDYRSEQYFGPGTRLTVT.

This clone was detected only a few times. This chain joins TRBV20-1 and TRBJ2-7, with D maybe TRBD2 (6 bases). Per germline, CDR1 DFQATT and CDR2 SNEGSKA (reference sequence). Trimming pared 3 bases from V and 6 bases from J, leaving 18 bases between. This CDR3 is 14 amino acids long. CDR3 amino acids: CSASRSRGTSEQYF. CDR3 coding DNA: TGCAGTGCTAGTCGGAGCCGGGGGACGTCCGAGCAGTACTTC.